The TCR beta chain under discussion was sequenced for a study of T-cell memory formation after mild COVID-19. Findings and limits, study-wide: Later expanders leaned CD4+, whereas clones that contracted between day 15 and 85 were balanced CD4/CD8.

CDR3 length: 13 residues. Trimming took 5 bases from V and 7 from J; bases not matched to a gene: 4. It was 5'RACE with constant-segment primers that produced the TCR alpha and TCR beta cDNA libraries, which carried sample barcodes and UMIs. One entry per CDR3 protein, called by TCRdb with MiXCR from the 5' RACE reads. The table shows 150,000 to 200,000 distinct CDR3 sequences, with 25% to 40% occurring only once. In this sample, this clonotype turned up once. Its antigen is not known. The chain links TRBV12-3 or TRBV12-4 to TRBJ1-2; TRBD1 matches at 10 bases. This clonotype originated in an adult woman who had mild COVID-19 (a few samples of this study predate the infection). Cell type and time point are not known. The specimen was PBMCs or a T cell subset sorted from them (not recorded which). The CDR3 loop reads CASSDRGQGGYTF. The CDR3 DNA reads as TGTGCCAGCAGTGACAGGGGGCAAGGTGGCTACACCTTC.